The sequence of this TCR beta chain was determined in a study of shared clonotypes between healthy human individuals. The sequenced material, unsorted PBMC DNA, was run on ten immunoSEQ deep assay plates. In the study's own analysis: Owing to the provision of junction-only sequences devoid of quality scores by immunoSEQ, filtering differed. The assay was immunoSEQ multiplex PCR, and TCRdb's table has in-frame clones only and misses some. That table gives V, J and clone size, and the DNA gave D and trimming. The data contain 530,000 or so clones, roughly 79% of them singletons. With 1 base clipped from V and 4 bases from J, the junction kept 7 bases outside the gene matches. The germline V gene encodes CDR1 LNHDA and CDR2 SQIVND (reference sequence). The CDR3 loop spans 16 amino acids.

The TCR was taken from a woman aged 40 to 50 in good health. Some clones in this sample may be carry-over from other donors' samples. The sequencing input was PBMCs. This sequence joins TRBV19 and TRBJ2-1, with 7 bases lining up with TRBD2. The CDR3: CASSIVGRERYNEQFF. The CDR3 DNA reads as TGTGCCAGTAGTATAGTTGGGCGGGAGAGGTACAATGAGCAGTTCTTC.